This TCR beta chain was identified in a study of technical replicates of blood from a few donors listed by TCRdb under 2017. Reading from cysteine to phenylalanine, the CDR3 counts 14 amino acids. The DNA shown is the 42-base CDR3, in frame from base 1. Trimmed from V: 5 bases; trimmed from J: 5 bases; junction bases lacking a gene match: 7. Taken from the germline V gene, the CDR1 and CDR2 loops are SGHVS and FNYEAQ. On this clone itself: Its antigen remains undetermined. No base-level quality is on record; no much larger clone is a single base apart.

Library preparation employed the immunoSEQ multiplex PCR assay. TCRdb carries this immuneACCESS record with in-frame sequences only. Its versions omit some clonotypes, under half of them owing to an unresolved V gene in the studies checked, with the rest unexplained. The sample includes some 60,000 clones, with about nine tenths observed a single time. The leading ten clones occupy approximately 3.6% of the sample. The V and J genes are TRBV7-6 and TRBJ2-5; 8 junctional bases match TRBD2. This clonotype was sampled from a human donor in good health. Some clones in this sample may be carry-over from other donors' samples. The sequenced sample consisted of PBMCs. Here the CDR3 is given as CASSPGGARETQYF. The DNA sequence is given as TGTGCCAGCAGCCCCGGGGGGGCGAGGGAGACCCAGTACTTC.